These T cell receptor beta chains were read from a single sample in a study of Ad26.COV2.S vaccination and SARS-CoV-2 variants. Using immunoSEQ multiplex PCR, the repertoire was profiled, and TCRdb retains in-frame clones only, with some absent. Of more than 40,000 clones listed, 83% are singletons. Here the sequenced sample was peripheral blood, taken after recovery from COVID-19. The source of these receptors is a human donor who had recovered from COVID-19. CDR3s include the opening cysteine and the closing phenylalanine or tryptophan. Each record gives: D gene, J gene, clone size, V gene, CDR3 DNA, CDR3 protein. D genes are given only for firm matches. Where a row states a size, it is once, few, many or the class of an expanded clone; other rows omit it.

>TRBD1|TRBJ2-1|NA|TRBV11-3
TGTGCCAGCAGCCCGACTGGGACAGTTTACAATGAGCAGTTCTTC
CASSPTGTVYNEQFF
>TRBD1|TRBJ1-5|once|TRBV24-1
TGTGCCACCAGTGACTCGACAGGGATGGGCAATCAGCCCCAGCATTTT
CATSDSTGMGNQPQHF
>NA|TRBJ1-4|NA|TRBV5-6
TGTGCCAGCAGCCCGAGGAGGGTTCGGACTAATGAAAAACTGTTTTTT
CASSPRRVRTNEKLFF
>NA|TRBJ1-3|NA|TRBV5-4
TGTGCCAGCAGCTTGGGCGGATCCCACTCTGGAAACACCATATATTTT
CASSLGGSHSGNTIYF
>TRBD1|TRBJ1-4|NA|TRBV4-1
TGCGCCAGCAGCCAAGCCGCCCGCGGGACAGGGGATGAAAAACTGTTTTTT
CASSQAARGTGDEKLFF
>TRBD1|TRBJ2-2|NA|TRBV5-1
TGCGCCAGCAGCGCCGGGGACAGGGGGTTCACGAACACCGGGGAGCTGTTTTTT
CASSAGDRGFTNTGELFF
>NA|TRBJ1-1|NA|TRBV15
TGTGCCACCAGCAGAGAATTGATGGGGGGCGGAGGGACTGAAGCTTTCTTT
CATSRELMGGGGTEAFF
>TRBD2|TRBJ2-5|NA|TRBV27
TGTGCCAGCAGTTGGGGGGGACTACCTCAAGAGACCCAGTACTTC
CASSWGGLPQETQYF
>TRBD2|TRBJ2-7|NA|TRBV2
TGTGCCAGCACGGGAGGGGGGGCGGGGGGGCGAGAGCAGTACTTC
CASTGGGAGGREQYF
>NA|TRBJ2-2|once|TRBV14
TGTGCCAGCAGCCACCCGGGCCGGGAGACCGGGGAGCTGTTTTTT
CASSHPGRETGELFF
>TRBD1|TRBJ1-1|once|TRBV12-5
TGTGCTAGTGGTTCGGCCACGGACAGGGAGGACACTGAAGCTTTCTTT
CASGSATDREDTEAFF
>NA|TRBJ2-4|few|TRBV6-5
TGTGCCAGCTCCCAAGCAGGAGACATTCAGTACTTC
CASSQAGDIQYF
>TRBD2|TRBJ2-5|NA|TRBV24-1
TGTGCCACCAGTGATTCTACTAGCGGGGGGGCTAAAGAGACCCAGTACTTC
CATSDSTSGGAKETQYF
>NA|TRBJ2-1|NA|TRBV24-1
TGTGCCACCAGTGATTTGCGCCGGGAGGGGGCGGCCGGTGAGCAGTTCTTC
CATSDLRREGAAGEQFF
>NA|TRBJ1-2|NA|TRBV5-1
TGCGCCAGCAGCTTGGGTGACCGGGGGGGCTACACCTTC
CASSLGDRGGYTF
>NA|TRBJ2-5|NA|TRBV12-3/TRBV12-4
TGTGCCAGCAGTTTATCCAGACCGGAGACCCAGTACTTC
CASSLSRPETQYF
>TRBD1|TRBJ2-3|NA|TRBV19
TGTGCCAGTAGGACAGGGGAGAGCACAGATACGCAGTATTTT
CASRTGESTDTQYF
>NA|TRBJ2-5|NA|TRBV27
TGTGCCAGCATGGGGAACCAAGAGACCCAGTACTTC
CASMGNQETQYF
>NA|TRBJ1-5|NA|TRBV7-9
TGTGCCAGCAGCTGGGGATTGGAGCCCCAGCATTTT
CASSWGLEPQHF
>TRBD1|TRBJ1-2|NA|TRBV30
TGTGCCTGGCGCGTGGACAGGGGAATGAGTGGCCACACCTTC
CAWRVDRGMSGHTF
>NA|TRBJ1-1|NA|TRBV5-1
TGCGCCAGCAGCGCTAGCCGGGACGGGAGGGTCTTT
CASSASRDGRVF
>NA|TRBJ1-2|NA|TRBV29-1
TGCAGCGTTGAAGGCAGGGGAGAAGGCTACACCTTC
CSVEGRGEGYTF
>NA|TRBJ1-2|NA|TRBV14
TGTGCCAGCAGCCAAGTGGCACAGGGCGGCGGCTACACCTTC
CASSQVAQGGGYTF
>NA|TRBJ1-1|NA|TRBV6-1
TGTGCCAGCAGTGAAAAGTGGGGCCGAGGCAACTCTGAAGCTTTCTTT
CASSEKWGRGNSEAFF
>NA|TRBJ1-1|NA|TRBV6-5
TGTGCCAGCAGTTTGGACAGTCCCTGGAACACTGAAGCTTTCTTT
CASSLDSPWNTEAFF
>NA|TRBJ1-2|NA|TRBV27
TGTGCCAGCAGTGCCCACAGGGCCTATGGCTACACCTTC
CASSAHRAYGYTF
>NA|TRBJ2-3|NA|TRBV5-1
TGCGCCAGCACCGCTGTACAGGCTGGTGGAGATACGCAGTATTTT
CASTAVQAGGDTQYF
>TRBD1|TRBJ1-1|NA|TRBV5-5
TGTGCCAGCAGCTTTACCCAGGGGGAGGGCACTGAAGCTTTCTTT
CASSFTQGEGTEAFF
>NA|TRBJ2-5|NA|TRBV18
TGTGCCAGCTCACCGGCCGGCAGAGTAAATCAAGAGACCCAGTACTTC
CASSPAGRVNQETQYF
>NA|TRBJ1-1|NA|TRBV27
TGTGCCAGCTGGAACTCCGGGACACTAAATGAAGCTTTCTTT
CASWNSGTLNEAFF
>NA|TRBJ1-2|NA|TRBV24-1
TGTGCCACCAGTGTGGGGGGAACCTATGGCTACACCTTC
CATSVGGTYGYTF
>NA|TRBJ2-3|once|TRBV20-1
TGCAGTGCTAGTCTGGACAGACTCACAGATACGCAGTATTTT
CSASLDRLTDTQYF
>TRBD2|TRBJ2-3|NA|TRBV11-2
TGTGCCAGCAGCTTAGATGGAGCGGGGACCATCCCAGATACGCAGTATTTT
CASSLDGAGTIPDTQYF
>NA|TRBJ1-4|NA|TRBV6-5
TGTGCCAGCAGTGACTCGGGGGGCCGGGGTGAAAAACTGTTTTTT
CASSDSGGRGEKLFF
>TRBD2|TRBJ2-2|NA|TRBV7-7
TGTGCCAGCAGCCGTGGGGGTAGCGGGGGGTCGAACACCGGGGAGCTGTTTTTT
CASSRGGSGGSNTGELFF
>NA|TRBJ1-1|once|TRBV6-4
TGTGCCAGCAAAGGCAGGGCGAACACTGAAGCTTTCTTT
CASKGRANTEAFF
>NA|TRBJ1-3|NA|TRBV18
TGTGCCAGCTCACTAATGGACCCTGGCTCTGGAAACACCATATATTTT
CASSLMDPGSGNTIYF
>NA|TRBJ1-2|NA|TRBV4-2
TGTGCCAGCAGCCAAGGGGACTATGGCTACACCTTC
CASSQGDYGYTF
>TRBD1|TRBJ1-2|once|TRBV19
TGTGCCAGTAGCCGCGGACAGGCTTGGGGCTACACCTTC
CASSRGQAWGYTF